This TCR beta chain was captured by sequencing in a study of blood T cell repertoires in COVID-19. Overall study: PBMCs, B-cell-depleted T cells, or T cells were the source of the cDNA or gDNA that made up the material.

Original methodology: Reference gene primer amplification yielded estimated nucleated cell counts. Measured with immunoSEQ multiplex PCR; TCRdb has only the in-frame clones, and not every one. The V and J calls and clone size were taken over from that table, and D and trimming were inferred from the DNA. The repertoire holds tens of thousands of clones, with around 78% as singletons. In this sample, this clone turned up many times. The CDR3 totals 16 residues. This receptor was identified in a man in his fifties or sixties with acute or convalescent COVID-19. Sequenced: peripheral blood. The chain has TRBV21-1 and TRBJ1-5. TRBV21-1 is a documented pseudogene. Written as DNA, the CDR3 is TGTGCCAGCAGCAACCAACTACACCATAGCAATCAGCCCCAGCATTTT. Encoded protein: CASSNQLHHSNQPQHF.